These T cell receptor beta chains were read from a single sample in a study of blood T cell repertoires in COVID-19. Libraries were prepared by immunoSEQ multiplex PCR; TCRdb keeps only in-frame clonotypes and omits some of them. The data show nearly 250,000 clones, roughly nine tenths seen once. Sequencing was done on a sample of peripheral blood. The receptors shown here come from a woman aged 55 to 70 who had recovered from COVID-19. Both conserved end residues are trimmed from each CDR3.

cdr3_length j_call v_call cdr3_aa
14 TRBJ2-2 TRBV7-2 ASSLVPSRNTGELF
12 TRBJ2-1 TRBV5-4 ASRGEGSYNEQF
11 TRBJ1-3 TRBV15 ATSRVQGYTIY
11 TRBJ2-7 TRBV19 ASSWAESYEQY
14 TRBJ1-2 TRBV11-2 ASSLVRGRTVYGYT
14 TRBJ1-1 TRBV18 ASSDFDGGFGSEAF
10 TRBJ2-7 TRBV28 ASSLSRNEQY
11 TRBJ2-7 TRBV5-1 ASSRDRGYEQY
13 TRBJ2-7 TRBV4-1 ASSPNRDRGYEQY
15 TRBJ2-2 TRBV7-3 ASSLSLAGGKAGELF
12 TRBJ2-7 TRBV4-1 ASGGTEDSYEQY
14 TRBJ1-2 TRBV5-1 ASSLAWDSYNYGYT
13 TRBJ2-3 TRBV4-2 ASSPLGLGTDTQY
11 TRBJ1-2 TRBV5-1 ASSLEGAYGYT
11 TRBJ1-5 TRBV6-2/TRBV6-3 ASSEDFDQPQH
13 TRBJ1-2 TRBV14 ASSLQLDILGGYT
13 TRBJ1-5 TRBV7-8 ASSLSGLGNQPQH
13 TRBJ2-3 TRBV7-8 ASSRYRVSTDTQY
13 TRBJ1-5 TRBV2 ASSGTGDSNQPQH
13 TRBJ2-5 TRBV27 ASSRIGTAEETQY
14 TRBJ2-7 TRBV13 ASSSSDRGLSYEQY
13 TRBJ2-2 TRBV9 ASSQSGRGTGELF
13 TRBJ2-1 TRBV7-2 ASSLAPGGYNEQF
14 TRBJ1-1 TRBV7-2 ASSRRGGSADTEAF
12 TRBJ1-5 TRBV15 ATSMDRENQPQH
10 TRBJ2-2 TRBV9 ASSGLGGELF
11 TRBJ1-2 TRBV28 ASSLNRGDGYT
16 TRBJ2-3 TRBV4-2 ASSQAGGTSGGTDTQY
11 TRBJ1-1 TRBV3-1/TRBV3-2 ASSQDRGQQAF
16 TRBJ2-6 TRBV4-3 ASSPTGTGGSGANVLT
12 TRBJ2-3 TRBV27 ASSLTEAQDTQY
15 TRBJ2-1 TRBV9 ASSVDGGGSSYNEQF
13 TRBJ1-1 TRBV9 ASSPPAGDGIEAF
12 TRBJ2-3 TRBV9 ASNDNNGGPQQY
13 TRBJ1-1 TRBV29-1 SVERGGHRDTEAF
11 TRBJ2-2 TRBV28 ASSAGRPGELF
11 TRBJ1-1 TRBV29-1 SVGFSLNTEAF
13 TRBJ1-1 TRBV11-2 ASSFTGTAGTEAF
14 TRBJ1-1 TRBV18 ASSPGQGLLATEAF